This T cell receptor (beta chain) was documented in a study of long-term antiretroviral therapy in people with HIV. Study as a whole: Samples from the earliest time points predate the 2015 immediate-ART recommendation by about a decade. Broader study findings: Missing from the dataset were any data on ART adherence, viral resistance or therapy changes.

A note on this clone: Its antigen is not identified.

The CDR3 runs 13 residues. Germline CDR1 ENHRY, CDR2 SYGVKD. The V end lost 0 bases, the J end lost 13 bases, and 15 bases lay between the germline ends. The United States was where all participants with HIV were treated. Going into DNA extraction, samples held 1-10 million cryopreserved PBMC. The assay, immunoSEQ v3.0, was run at survey level. Generated by immunoSEQ multiplex PCR, the TCRdb table keeps only in-frame clones and is missing some. The data show 17,000 or so clones, roughly 90% seen once. This chain links TRBV10-3 with TRBJ1-1; D is unclear. This receptor was taken from a man aged 55 to 70 with HIV. Material: unsorted PBMCs, obtained 0.3 years after starting antiretroviral therapy. CDR3 loop: CAISESTPPWVFF. CDR3 in DNA: TGTGCCATCAGTGAGTCGACTCCCCCTTGGGTTTTCTTT.